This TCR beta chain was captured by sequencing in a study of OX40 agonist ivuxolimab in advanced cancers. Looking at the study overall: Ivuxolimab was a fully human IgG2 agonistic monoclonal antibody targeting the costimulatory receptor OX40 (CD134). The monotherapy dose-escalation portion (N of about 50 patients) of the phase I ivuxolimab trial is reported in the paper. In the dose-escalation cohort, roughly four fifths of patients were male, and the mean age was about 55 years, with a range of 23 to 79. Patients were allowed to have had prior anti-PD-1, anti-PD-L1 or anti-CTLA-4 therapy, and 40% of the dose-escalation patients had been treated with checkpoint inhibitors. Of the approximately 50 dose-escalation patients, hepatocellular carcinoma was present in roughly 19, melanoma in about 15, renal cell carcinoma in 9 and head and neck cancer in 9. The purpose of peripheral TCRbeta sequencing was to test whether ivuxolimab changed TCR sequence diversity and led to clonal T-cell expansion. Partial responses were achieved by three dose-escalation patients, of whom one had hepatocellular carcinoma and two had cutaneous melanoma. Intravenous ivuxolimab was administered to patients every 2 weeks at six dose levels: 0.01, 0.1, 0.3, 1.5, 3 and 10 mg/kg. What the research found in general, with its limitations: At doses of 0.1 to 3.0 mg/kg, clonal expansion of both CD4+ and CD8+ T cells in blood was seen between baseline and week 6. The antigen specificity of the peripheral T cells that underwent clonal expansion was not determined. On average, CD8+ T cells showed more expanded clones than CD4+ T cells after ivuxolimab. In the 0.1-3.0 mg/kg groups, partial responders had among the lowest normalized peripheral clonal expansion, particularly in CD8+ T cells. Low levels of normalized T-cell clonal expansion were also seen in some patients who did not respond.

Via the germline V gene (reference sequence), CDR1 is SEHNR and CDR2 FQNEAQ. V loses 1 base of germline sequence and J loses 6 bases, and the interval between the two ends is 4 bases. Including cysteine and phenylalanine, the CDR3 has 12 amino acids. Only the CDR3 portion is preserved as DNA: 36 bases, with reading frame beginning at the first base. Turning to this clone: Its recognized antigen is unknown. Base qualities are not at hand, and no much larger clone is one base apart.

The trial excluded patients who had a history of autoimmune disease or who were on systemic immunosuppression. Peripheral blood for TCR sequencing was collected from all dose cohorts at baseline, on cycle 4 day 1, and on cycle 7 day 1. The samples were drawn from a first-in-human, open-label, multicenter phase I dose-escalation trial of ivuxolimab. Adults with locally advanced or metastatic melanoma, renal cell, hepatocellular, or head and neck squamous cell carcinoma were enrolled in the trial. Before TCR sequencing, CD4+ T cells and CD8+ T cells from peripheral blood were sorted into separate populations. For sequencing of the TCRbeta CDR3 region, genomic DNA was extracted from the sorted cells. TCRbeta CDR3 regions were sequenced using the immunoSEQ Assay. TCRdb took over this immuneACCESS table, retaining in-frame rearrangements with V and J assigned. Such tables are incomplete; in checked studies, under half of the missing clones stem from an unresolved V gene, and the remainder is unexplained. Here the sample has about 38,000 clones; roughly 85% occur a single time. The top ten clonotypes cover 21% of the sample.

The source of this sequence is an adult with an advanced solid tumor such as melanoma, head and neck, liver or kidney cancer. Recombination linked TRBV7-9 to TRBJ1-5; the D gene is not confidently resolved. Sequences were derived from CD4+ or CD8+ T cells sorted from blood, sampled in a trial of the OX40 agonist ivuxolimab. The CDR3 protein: CASSLEGQPQHF. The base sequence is TGTGCCAGCAGCTTAGAGGGTCAGCCCCAGCATTTT.